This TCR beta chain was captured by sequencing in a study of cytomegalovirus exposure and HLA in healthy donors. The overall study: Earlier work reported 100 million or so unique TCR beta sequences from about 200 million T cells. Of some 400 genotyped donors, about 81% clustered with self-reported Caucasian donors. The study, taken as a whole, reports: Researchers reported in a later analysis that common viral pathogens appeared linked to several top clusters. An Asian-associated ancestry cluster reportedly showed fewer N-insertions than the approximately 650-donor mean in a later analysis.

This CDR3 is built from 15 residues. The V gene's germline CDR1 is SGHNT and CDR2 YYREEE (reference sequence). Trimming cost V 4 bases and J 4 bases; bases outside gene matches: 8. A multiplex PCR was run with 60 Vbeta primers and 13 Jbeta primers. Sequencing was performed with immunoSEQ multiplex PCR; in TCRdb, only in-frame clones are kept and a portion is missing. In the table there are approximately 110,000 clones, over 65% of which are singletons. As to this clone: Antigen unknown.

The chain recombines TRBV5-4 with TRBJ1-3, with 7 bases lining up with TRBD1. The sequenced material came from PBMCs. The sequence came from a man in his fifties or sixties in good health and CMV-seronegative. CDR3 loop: CASSPGTAPGNTIYF. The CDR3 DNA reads TGTGCCAGCAGCCCCGGGACAGCACCAGGAAACACCATATATTTT.